Shown below are 18 T cell receptor beta chains from a single sample sequenced in a study of blood T cell repertoires in COVID-19. The protocol was immunoSEQ multiplex PCR, while the TCRdb copy is restricted to in-frame clones and leaves out a portion. The sample records tens of thousands of clones, 88% being singletons. Sequencing was done on a sample of peripheral blood. Receptor source: a woman aged 55-69 years with acute or convalescent COVID-19.

V and J are TRBV7-9 and TRBJ2-7; D is perhaps TRBD2 (6 bases). Germline-derived CDR1 and CDR2 are SEHNR and FQNEAQ (reference sequence). The V gene lost 5 bases and the J gene lost 1 base, with 12 bases spanning the gap. The CDR3 has 14 residues. The chain's CDR3 is CASSQAGRSYEQYV. The CDR3 DNA sequence: TGTGCCAGCAGCCAAGCGGGCAGGTCCTACGAGCAGTACGTC.

CDR3 in amino acids: CASSARMNTEAFF. CDR3 DNA: TGTGCCAGCAGTGCGAGAATGAACACTGAAGCTTTCTTT. V gene TRBV6-6 combines with J gene TRBJ1-1; D remains ambiguous. This CDR3 has 13 amino acids. The V gene's germline CDR1 is MNHNY and CDR2 SVGAGI (reference sequence). Between the trimmed V and J ends, which lost 5 bases and 0 bases, there was a span of 7 bases.

The rearrangement links TRBV18 to TRBJ2-5; TRBD1 agrees at 7 bases. Germline lookup yields CDR1 KGHSH and CDR2 LQKENI. This CDR3 has 14 residues. V shed 3 bases and J 3 bases; nucleotides not matched to a gene: 4. CDR3 region: CASSPRGQKETQYF. The CDR3 region has the DNA TGTGCCAGCTCACCTCGGGGACAGAAAGAGACCCAGTACTTC.

This clone came up a few times. The chain links TRBV19 to TRBJ1-5, with D maybe TRBD1 (5 bases). This CDR3 spans 15 amino acids. The V end lost 7 bases, the J end lost 0 bases, and 13 bases lay between the germline ends. CDR1 and CDR2 (germline): LNHDA, SQIVND (reference sequence). The DNA for the CDR3 is TGTGCCAGTATGAGTCAGGGAAATAGCAATCAGCCCCAGCATTTT. As protein: CASMSQGNSNQPQHF.

This chain links TRBV19 with TRBJ1-1; tentatively, D is TRBD1 (5 bases). The CDR3 runs to 14 residues. The V gene's germline CDR1 is LNHDA and CDR2 SQIVND (reference sequence). The V and J ends lost 3 bases and 3 bases respectively, with 11 bases between them. This CDR3 is CASSIGVGDTEAFF. In nucleotides, the CDR3 is TGTGCCAGTAGTATCGGAGTAGGGGACACTGAAGCTTTCTTT.

In the case of this clone: Distinct nucleotide sequences in the sample also encode this CDR3. CDR3 in amino acids: CASSLGGPGETQYF. The CDR3 DNA sequence: TGCGCCAGCAGCTTGGGGGGGCCCGGTGAGACCCAGTACTTC. This chain connects TRBV5-1 to TRBJ2-5; D is possibly TRBD1 (6 bases). Germline-derived CDR1 and CDR2 are SGHRS and YFSETQ. V lost 0 bases, J lost 5 bases, and 11 bases lay in between. CDR3 length: 14 amino acids. Full variable domain (missing parts from reference TRBV5-1 and TRBJ2-5): KAGVTQTPRYLIKTRGQQVTLSCSPISGHRSVSWYQQTPGQGLQFLFEYFSETQRNKGNFPGRFSGRQFSNSRSEMNVSTLELGDSALYLCASSLGGPGETQYFGPGTRLLVL.

The chain combines TRBV6-5 with TRBJ2-1; TRBD2 agrees at 7 bases. This CDR3 is 14 amino acids long. The germline gives CDR1 MNHEY, CDR2 SVGAGI. V gave up 4 bases and J gave up 9 bases; unmatched junction bases: 9. CDR3 residues: CASSFGGGPFEQFF. The DNA of the CDR3 is TGTGCCAGCAGTTTTGGGGGAGGGCCGTTTGAGCAGTTCTTC.

The chain carries TRBV5-1 and TRBJ1-1, with TRBD1 identical over 9 bases. J gave up 4 bases and V 4 bases, and 2 bases lay outside the gene matches. The CDR3 sequence is 13 residues long. Germline assignment: CDR1 SGHRS and CDR2 YFSETQ. The CDR3 spells CASSAGQGTEAFF. The CDR3 DNA follows: TGCGCCAGCAGCGCGGGACAGGGCACTGAAGCTTTCTTT.

V gene TRBV5-1 combines with J gene TRBJ1-2, with D possibly being TRBD1 (5 bases). Germline V lookup: CDR1 SGHRS, CDR2 YFSETQ. V lost 7 bases and J 3 bases, leaving 13 bases between the germline ends. This CDR3 contains 13 residues. For the CDR3, the DNA is TGCGCCAGCGGGTTGGGGGGAGACTATGGCTACACCTTC. Translating it yields CASGLGGDYGYTF.

The chain has TRBV3-1 (or the pseudogene TRBV3-2) and TRBJ2-1, with TRBD2 matching over 8 bases. Germline V lookup: CDR1 LGHDT, CDR2 YNNKEL (reference sequence). The CDR3 extends over 15 amino acids. The ends lost 4 bases at V and 7 bases at J; junction bases unmatched: 9. The CDR3 is CASSLGLAMRNEQFF. CDR3 nucleotides: TGTGCCAGCAGCCTCGGACTAGCCATGAGAAATGAGCAGTTCTTC.

This clone was seen more than once but under ten times. The rearrangement uses TRBV7-6 and TRBJ2-2; weak D call: TRBD1 (5 bases). CDR1 and CDR2 (germline): SGHVS, FNYEAQ. This CDR3 contains 14 residues. Trimming removed 0 bases from V and 3 bases from J, with 5 bases in between. The CDR3 coding sequence is TGTGCCAGCAGCTTAGCCAGGGACACCGGGGAGCTGTTTTTT. Its protein is CASSLARDTGELFF.

This clone appeared a single time. The sample carries other DNA sequences with the same CDR3. This rearrangement joins TRBV3-1 (or the pseudogene TRBV3-2) to TRBJ2-1; 7 bases line up with TRBD2. Germline lookup yields CDR1 LGHDT and CDR2 YNNKEL (reference sequence). With 1 base clipped from V and 9 bases from J, the junction kept 0 bases outside the gene matches. This CDR3 is 12 amino acids long. The CDR3 nucleotides read TGTGCCAGCAGCCAAGTAGCGGGTGAGCAGTTCTTC. Encoded protein: CASSQVAGEQFF.

The chain employs TRBV20-1 and TRBJ1-6; TRBD1 might be the D (5 bases). The germline V gene encodes CDR1 DFQATT and CDR2 SNEGSKA (reference sequence). Deletions cut 3 bases from V and 9 bases from J, with 12 bases between. The CDR3 contains 13 residues. CDR3 coding DNA: TGCAGTGCTAGTCCCGACAGATCTTCACCCCTCCACTTT. It yields the protein CSASPDRSSPLHF.

This clone was recorded once. The rearrangement uses TRBV10-3 and TRBJ2-2, with a tentative D call TRBD2 (6 bases). Looked up from germline, CDR1 is ENHRY and CDR2 is SYGVKD. This CDR3 is 14 amino acids long. Trimming cost V 4 bases and J 1 base, with 7 bases left between them. The CDR3 protein is CAISAGGNTGELFF. The CDR3 nucleotides are TGTGCCATCAGTGCCGGGGGGAACACCGGGGAGCTGTTTTTT.

This chain connects TRBV27 to TRBJ1-2, with 10 bases identical to TRBD1. Per germline, CDR1 MNHEY and CDR2 SMNVEV (reference sequence). The CDR3 is 16 residues long. The V gene end was trimmed by 4 bases and the J gene end by 6 bases; junction bases not matched to a gene: 11. The CDR3 region is CASSSRQGAQVHGYTF. The CDR3 nucleotides are TGTGCCAGCAGTTCCCGACAGGGGGCGCAGGTACATGGCTACACCTTC.

The chain carries TRBV4-2 and TRBJ2-4; D gene ambiguous. The V end was cut by 4 bases, the J end by 1 base, with 20 bases between. The V gene's germline CDR1 is LGHNA and CDR2 YNFKEQ. There are 18 residues in the CDR3. The CDR3 reads CASSPGPLQFRAKNIQYF. CDR3 nucleotide sequence: TGTGCCAGCAGCCCTGGGCCGCTACAGTTTCGGGCCAAAAACATTCAGTACTTC.

This clone came up a few times. V gene TRBV5-6 combines with J gene TRBJ2-3; TRBD2 matches at 9 bases. The CDR3 consists of 14 residues. V lost 8 bases to trimming and J lost 2 bases; unmatched junction nucleotides: 6. Germline loops: CDR1 SGHDT, CDR2 YYEEEE. In DNA form, the CDR3 reads TGTGCCAGTGACAAGCGGGGGGTCACAGATACGCAGTATTTT. This sequence encodes CASDKRGVTDTQYF.

This clone has just one count. This rearrangement joins TRBV6-5 to TRBJ1-3; tentative D call: TRBD1 (5 bases). The V gene's germline CDR1 is MNHEY and CDR2 SVGAGI. This CDR3 has 14 amino acids. Trimming pared 7 bases from V and 1 base from J, leaving 11 bases between. The CDR3 coding sequence is TGTGCCAGCACCCACGGGGGTTCTGGAAACACCATATATTTT. It is translated as CASTHGGSGNTIYF.